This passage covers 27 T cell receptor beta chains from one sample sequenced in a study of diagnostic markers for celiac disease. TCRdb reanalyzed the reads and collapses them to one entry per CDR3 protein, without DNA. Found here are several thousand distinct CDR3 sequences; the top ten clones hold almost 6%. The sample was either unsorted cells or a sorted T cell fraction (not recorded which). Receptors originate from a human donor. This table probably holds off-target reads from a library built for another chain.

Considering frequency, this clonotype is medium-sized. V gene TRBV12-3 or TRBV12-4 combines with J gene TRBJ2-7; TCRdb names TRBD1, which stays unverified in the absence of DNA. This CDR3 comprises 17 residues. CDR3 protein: CASSTHNPRDSIYEQYF.

The CDR3 sequence is CASSDIYEQFF. The chain uses TRBV7-6 and TRBJ2-1. Germline CDR1 and CDR2: SGHVS and FNYEAQ. CDR3 length: 11 residues. The full variable domain, its missing parts supplied by reference TRBV7-6 and TRBJ2-1, is GAGVSQSPRYKVTKRGQDVALRCDPISGHVSLYWYRQALGQGPEFLTYFNYEAQQDKSGLPNDRFSAERPEGSISTLTIQRTEQRDSAMYRCASSDIYEQFFGPGTRLTVL.

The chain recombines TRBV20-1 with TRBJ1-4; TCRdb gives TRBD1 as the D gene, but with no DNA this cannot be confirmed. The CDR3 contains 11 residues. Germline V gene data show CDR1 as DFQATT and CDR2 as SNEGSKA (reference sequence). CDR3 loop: CSASADMDLFF.

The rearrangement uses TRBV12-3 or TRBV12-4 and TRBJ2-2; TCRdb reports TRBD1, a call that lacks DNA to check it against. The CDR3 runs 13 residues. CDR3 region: CASSPGVPGELFF.

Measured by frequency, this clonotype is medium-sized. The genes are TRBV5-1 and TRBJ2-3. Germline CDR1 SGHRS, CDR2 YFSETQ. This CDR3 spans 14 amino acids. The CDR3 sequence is CASSLVGFTDTQYF.

The CDR3 reads CASSLLGYEQYF. The rearrangement joins TRBV5-1 to TRBJ2-7. The CDR3 has 12 amino acids. In germline, CDR1 is SGHRS, CDR2 YFSETQ.

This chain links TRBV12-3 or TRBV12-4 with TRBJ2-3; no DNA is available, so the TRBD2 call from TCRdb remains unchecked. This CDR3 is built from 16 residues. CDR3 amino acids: CASRTSGGFYTDTQYF.

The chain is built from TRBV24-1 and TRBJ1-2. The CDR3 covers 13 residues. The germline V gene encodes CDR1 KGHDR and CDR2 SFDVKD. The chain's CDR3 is CATSDQENMGYTF.

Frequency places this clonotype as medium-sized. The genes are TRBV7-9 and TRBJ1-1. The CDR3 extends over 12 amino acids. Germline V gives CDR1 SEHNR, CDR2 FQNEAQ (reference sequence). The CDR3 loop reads CASRYSRTEAFF.

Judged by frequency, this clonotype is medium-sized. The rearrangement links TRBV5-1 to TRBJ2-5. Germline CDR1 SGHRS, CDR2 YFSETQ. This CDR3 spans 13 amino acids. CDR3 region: CASSVGVQETQYF.

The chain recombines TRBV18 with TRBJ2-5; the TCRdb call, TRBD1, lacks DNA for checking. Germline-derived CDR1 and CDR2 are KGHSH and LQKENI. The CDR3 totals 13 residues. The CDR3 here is CASSLRGGETQYF.

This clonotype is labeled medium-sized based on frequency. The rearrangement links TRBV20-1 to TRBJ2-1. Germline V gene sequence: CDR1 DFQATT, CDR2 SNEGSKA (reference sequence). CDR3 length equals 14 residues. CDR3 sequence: CSAAKWGNFHEQFF.

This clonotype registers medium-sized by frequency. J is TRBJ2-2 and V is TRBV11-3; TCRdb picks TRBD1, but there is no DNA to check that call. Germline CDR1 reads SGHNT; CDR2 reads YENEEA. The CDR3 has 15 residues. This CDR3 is CASSLRGVDTGELFF.

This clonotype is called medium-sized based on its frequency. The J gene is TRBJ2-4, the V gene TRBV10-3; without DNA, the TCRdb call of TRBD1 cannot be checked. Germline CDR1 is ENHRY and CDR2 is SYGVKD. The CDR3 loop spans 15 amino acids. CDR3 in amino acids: CAISAGTLAKNIQYF.

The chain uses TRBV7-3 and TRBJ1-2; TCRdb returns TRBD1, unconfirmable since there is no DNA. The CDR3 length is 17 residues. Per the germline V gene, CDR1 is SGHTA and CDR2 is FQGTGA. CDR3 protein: CASSCHPDRWGGYGYTF.

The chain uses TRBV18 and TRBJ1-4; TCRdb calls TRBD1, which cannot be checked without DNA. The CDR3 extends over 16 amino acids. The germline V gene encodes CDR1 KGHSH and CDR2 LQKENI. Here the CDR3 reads CASSPVGDRSNEKLFF.

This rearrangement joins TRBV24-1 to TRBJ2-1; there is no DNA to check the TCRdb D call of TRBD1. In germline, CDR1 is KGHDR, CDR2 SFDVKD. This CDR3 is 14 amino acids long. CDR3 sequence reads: CATSDSSTGNEQFF.

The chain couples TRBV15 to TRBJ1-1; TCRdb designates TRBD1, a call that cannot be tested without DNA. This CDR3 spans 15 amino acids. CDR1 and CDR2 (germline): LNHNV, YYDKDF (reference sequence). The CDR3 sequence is CATSKGQGERTEAFF.

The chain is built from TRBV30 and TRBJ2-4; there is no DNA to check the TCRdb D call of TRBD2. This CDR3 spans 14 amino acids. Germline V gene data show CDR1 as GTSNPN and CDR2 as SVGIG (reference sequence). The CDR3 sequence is CAWRGQGTRNIQYF.

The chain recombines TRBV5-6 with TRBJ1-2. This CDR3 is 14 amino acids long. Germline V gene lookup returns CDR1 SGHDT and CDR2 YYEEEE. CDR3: CASSLQRDGVFQTF.

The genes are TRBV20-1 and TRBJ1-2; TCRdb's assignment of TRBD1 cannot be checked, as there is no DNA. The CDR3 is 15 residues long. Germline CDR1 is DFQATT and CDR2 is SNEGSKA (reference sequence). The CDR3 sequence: CSALQGQGVNYGYTF.

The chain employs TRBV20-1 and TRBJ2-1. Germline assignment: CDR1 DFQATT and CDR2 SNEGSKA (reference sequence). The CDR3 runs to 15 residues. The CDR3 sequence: CSARGTKSTYNEQFF.

This CDR3 reads CASSSPPMGYTF. The chain uses TRBV5-1 and TRBJ1-2; the D call from TCRdb, TRBD1, cannot be confirmed without DNA. The CDR3 extends over 12 amino acids. Looked up from germline, CDR1 is SGHRS and CDR2 is YFSETQ.

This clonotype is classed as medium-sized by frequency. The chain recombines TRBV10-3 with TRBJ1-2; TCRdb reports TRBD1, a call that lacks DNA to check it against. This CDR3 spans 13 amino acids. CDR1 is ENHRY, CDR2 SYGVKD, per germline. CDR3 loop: CAISSGTSYGYTF.

The CDR3 sequence: CASSPRLDSYEQYF. The chain is built from TRBV14 and TRBJ2-7; the TRBD1 assignment by TCRdb is unverifiable without DNA. Germline CDR1 reads SGHDN; CDR2 reads FVKESK. CDR3 length equals 14 residues.

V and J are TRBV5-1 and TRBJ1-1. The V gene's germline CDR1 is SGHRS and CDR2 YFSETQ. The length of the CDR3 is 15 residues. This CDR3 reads CASSLEGPADTEAFF.

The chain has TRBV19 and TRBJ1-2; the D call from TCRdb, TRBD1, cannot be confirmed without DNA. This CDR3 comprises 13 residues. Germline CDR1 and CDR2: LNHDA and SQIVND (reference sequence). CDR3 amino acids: CASRRQGDVGYTF. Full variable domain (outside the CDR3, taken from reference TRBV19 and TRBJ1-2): DGGITQSPKYLFRKEGQNVTLSCEQNLNHDAMYWYRQDPGQGLRLIYYSQIVNDFQKGDIAEGYSVSREKKESFPLTVTSAQKNPTAFYLCASRRQGDVGYTFGSGTRLTVV.